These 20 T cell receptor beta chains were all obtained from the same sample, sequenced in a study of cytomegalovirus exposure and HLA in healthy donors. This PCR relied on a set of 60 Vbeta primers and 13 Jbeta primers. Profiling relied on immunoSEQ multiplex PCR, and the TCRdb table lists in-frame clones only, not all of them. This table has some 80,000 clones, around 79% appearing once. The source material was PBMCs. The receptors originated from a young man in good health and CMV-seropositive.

CDR3 protein: CASSSLGGAKTEAFF. CDR3 in DNA: TGCGCCAGCAGCTCATTAGGGGGCGCGAAGACTGAAGCTTTCTTT. The chain joins TRBV5-1 to TRBJ1-1, with TRBD1 matching over 7 bases. The CDR3 covers 15 residues. J was trimmed by 5 bases and V by 3 bases; bases with no gene match: 10. Germline V gives CDR1 SGHRS, CDR2 YFSETQ.

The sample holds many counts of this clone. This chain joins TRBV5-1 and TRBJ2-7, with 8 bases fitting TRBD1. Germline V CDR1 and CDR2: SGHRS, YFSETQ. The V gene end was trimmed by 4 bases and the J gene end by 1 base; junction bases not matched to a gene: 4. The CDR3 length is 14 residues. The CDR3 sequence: CASSRDRRSYEQYF. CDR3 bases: TGCGCCAGCAGCCGGGACAGGCGATCCTACGAGCAGTACTTC.

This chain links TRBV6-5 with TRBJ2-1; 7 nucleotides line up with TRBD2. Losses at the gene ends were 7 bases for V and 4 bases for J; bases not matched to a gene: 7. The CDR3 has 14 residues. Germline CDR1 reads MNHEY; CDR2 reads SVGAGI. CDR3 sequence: CASKAGVPYNEQFF. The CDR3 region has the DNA TGTGCCAGCAAGGCGGGAGTACCATACAATGAGCAGTTCTTC.

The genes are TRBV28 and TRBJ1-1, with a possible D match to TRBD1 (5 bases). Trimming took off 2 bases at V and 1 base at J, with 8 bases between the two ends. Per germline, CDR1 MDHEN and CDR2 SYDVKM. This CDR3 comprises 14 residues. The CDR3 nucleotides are TGTGCCAGCAGTTTAGTGACAGCGAACACTGAAGCTTTCTTT. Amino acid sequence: CASSLVTANTEAFF.

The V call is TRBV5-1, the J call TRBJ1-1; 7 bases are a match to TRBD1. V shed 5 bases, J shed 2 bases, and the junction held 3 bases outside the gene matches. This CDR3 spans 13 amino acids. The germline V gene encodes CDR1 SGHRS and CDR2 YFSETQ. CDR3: CASRRQGNTEAFF. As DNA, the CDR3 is TGCGCCAGCAGAAGACAGGGTAACACTGAAGCTTTCTTT.

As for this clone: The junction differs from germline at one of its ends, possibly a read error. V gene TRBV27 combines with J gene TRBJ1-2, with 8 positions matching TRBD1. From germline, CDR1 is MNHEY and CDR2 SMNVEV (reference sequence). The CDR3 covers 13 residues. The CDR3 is CASSWTGYYGYTF. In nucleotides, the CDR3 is TGTGCCAGCAGTTGGACAGGGTACTACGGCTACACCTTC.

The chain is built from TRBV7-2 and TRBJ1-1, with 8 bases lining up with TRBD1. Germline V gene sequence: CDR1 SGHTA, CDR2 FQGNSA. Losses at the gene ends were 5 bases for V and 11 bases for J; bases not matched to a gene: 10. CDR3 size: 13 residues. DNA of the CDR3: TGTGCCAGCAGCCCTTCCTGGACAGGGTTGGCTTTCTTT. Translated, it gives CASSPSWTGLAFF.

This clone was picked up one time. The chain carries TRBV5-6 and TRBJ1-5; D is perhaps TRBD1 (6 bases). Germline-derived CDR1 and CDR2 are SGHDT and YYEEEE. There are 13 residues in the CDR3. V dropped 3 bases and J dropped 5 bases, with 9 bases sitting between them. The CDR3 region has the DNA TGTGCCAGCAGCTGGGGGCCGGATCAGCCCCAGCATTTT. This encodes CASSWGPDQPQHF.

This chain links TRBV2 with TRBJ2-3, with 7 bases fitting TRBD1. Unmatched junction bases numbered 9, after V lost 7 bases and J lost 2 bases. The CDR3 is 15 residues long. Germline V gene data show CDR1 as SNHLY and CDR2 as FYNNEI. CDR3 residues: CASTFRDRLTDTQYF. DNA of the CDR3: TGTGCCAGCACATTCCGGGACAGACTCACAGATACGCAGTATTTT.

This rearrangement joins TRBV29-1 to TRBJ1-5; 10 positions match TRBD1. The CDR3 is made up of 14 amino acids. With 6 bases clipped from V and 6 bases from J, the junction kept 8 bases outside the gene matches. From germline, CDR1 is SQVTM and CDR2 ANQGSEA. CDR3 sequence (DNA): TGCAGCGTGAGCCCGACAGGGGGCGGTCAGCCCCAGCATTTT. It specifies CSVSPTGGGQPQHF.

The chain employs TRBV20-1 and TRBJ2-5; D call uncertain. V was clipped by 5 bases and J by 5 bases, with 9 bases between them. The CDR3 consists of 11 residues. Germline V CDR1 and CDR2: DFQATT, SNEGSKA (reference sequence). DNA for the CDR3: TGCAGTGCTCCTTCTAGGGAGACCCAGTACTTC. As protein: CSAPSRETQYF.

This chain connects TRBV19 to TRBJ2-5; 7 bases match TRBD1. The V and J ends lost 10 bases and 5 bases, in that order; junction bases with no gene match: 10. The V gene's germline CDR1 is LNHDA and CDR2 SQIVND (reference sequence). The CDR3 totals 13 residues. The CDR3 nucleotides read TGTGCCACCGCCGACAGGGCAGGGGAGACCCAGTACTTC. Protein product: CATADRAGETQYF. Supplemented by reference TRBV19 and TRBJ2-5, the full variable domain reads DGGITQSPKYLFRKEGQNVTLSCEQNLNHDAMYWYRQDPGQGLRLIYYSQIVNDFQKGDIAEGYSVSREKKESFPLTVTSAQKNPTAFYLCATADRAGETQYFGPGTRLLVL.

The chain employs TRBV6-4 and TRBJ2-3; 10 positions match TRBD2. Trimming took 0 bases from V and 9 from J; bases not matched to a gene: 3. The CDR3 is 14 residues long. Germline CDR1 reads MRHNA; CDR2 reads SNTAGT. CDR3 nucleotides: TGTGCCAGCAGTGACTCCAGGACTAGCGGAACGCAGTATTTT. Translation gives CASSDSRTSGTQYF.

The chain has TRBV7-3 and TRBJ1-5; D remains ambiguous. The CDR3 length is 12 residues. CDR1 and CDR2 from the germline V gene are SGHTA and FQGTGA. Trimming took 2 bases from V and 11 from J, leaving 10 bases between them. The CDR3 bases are TGTGCCAGCAGCTTAGTCGGGTTGTCCCAGCATTTT. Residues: CASSLVGLSQHF.

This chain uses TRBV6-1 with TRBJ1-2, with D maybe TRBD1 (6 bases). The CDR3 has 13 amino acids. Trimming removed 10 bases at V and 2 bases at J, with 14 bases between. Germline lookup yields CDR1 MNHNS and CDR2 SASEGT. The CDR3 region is CAINRVVNYGYTF. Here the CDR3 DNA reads TGTGCCATAAACAGGGTAGTAAACTATGGCTACACCTTC.

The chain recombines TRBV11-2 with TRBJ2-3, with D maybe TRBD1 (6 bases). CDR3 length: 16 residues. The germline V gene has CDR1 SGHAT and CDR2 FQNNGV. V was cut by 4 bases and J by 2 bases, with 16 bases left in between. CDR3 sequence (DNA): TGTGCCAGCAGCTCCACGCTGGACAGCTCCACAGATACGCAGTATTTT. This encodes CASSSTLDSSTDTQYF.

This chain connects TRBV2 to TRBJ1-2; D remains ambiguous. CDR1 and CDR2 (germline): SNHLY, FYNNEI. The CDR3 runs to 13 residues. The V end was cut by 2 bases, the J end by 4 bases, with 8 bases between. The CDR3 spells CASSESLPYGYTF. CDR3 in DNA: TGTGCCAGCAGTGAAAGCCTGCCCTATGGCTACACCTTC.

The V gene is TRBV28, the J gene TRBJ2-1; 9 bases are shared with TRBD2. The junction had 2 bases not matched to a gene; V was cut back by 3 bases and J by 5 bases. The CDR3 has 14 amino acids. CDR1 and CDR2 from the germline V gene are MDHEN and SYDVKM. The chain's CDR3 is CASSFRLADNEQFF. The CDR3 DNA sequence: TGTGCCAGCAGTTTCCGACTAGCGGACAATGAGCAGTTCTTC. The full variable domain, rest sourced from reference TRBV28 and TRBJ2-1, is DVKVTQSSRYLVKRTGEKVFLECVQDMDHENMFWYRQDPGLGLRLIYFSYDVKMKEKGDIPEGYSVSREKKERFSLILESASTNQTSMYLCASSFRLADNEQFFGPGTRLTVL.

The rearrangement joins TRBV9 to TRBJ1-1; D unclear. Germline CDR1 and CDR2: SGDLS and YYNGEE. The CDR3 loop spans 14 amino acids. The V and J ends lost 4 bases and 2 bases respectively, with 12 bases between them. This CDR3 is CASSKGRDNTEAFF. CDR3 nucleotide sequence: TGTGCCAGCAGCAAAGGACGGGATAACACTGAAGCTTTCTTT.

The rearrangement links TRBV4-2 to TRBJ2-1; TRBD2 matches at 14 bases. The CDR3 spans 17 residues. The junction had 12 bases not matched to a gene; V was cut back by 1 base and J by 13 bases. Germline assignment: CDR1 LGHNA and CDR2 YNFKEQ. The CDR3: CASSQVGTSGSIMTQFF. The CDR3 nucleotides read TGTGCCAGCAGCCAAGTCGGGACTAGCGGGAGCATAATGACTCAGTTCTTC.